This TCR beta chain was recovered during a study of cytomegalovirus exposure and HLA in healthy donors. General observations from the study: Later on, analysis showed that most CMV-associated TCR beta chains appeared to be HLA-restricted. Rarity characterized most TCR sequences, yet some public TCRs appeared in many donors.

In the PCR, 60 Vbeta and 13 Jbeta primers were used. Using immunoSEQ multiplex PCR, the repertoire was profiled, and TCRdb retains in-frame clones only, with some absent. The table has about 120,000 clones, 70% to 80% seen once. Germline CDR1 reads KGHSH; CDR2 reads LQKENI. This CDR3 spans 13 amino acids. The ends were cut back, 4 bases at V and 5 bases at J, with 11 bases in the middle. The table lists this clone with a few counts. Its antigen is not known. This chain uses TRBV18 with TRBJ2-5; a possible D gene is TRBD2 (5 bases). Material for sequencing was PBMCs. The clonotype originates from a woman aged 35 to 49 in good health and CMV-seropositive. The CDR3 reads CASSLHERETQYF. CDR3 DNA: TGTGCCAGCTCACTTCACGAGCGGGAGACCCAGTACTTC.